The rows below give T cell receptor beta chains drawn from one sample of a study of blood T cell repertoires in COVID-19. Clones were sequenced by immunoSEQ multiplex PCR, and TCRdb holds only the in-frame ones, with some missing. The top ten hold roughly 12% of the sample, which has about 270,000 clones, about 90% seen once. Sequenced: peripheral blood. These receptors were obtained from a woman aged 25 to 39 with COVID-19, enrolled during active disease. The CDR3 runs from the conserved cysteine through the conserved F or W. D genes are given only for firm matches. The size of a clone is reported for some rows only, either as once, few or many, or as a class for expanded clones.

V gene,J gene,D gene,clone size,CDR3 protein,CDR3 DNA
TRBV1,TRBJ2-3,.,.,CTSSQDQNSRGGIDTQYF,TGCACCAGCAGCCAAGATCAGAACTCCCGGGGGGGCATAGATACGCAGTATTTT
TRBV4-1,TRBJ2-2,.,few,CASSHQLQSGAGELFF,TGCGCCAGCAGCCACCAATTACAATCCGGGGCCGGGGAGCTGTTTTTT
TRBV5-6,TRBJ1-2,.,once,CASSFKTGLYGYTF,TGTGCCAGCAGCTTTAAGACAGGTCTCTATGGCTACACCTTC
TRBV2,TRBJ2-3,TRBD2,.,CASSEALGTSGGLDTQYF,TGTGCCAGCAGTGAAGCGCTTGGGACTAGCGGGGGGCTAGATACGCAGTATTTT
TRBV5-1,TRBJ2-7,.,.,CASSSAYEQYF,TGCGCCAGCAGCTCAGCCTACGAGCAGTACTTC
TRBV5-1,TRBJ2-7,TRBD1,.,CASSGRQGTSYEQYF,TGCGCCAGCAGCGGAAGACAGGGGACCTCCTACGAGCAGTACTTC
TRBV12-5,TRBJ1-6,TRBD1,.,CASGLVHPGQGHNSPLHF,TGTGCTAGTGGTTTGGTACACCCGGGACAGGGCCATAATTCACCCCTCCACTTT
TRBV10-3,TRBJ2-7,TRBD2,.,CAISGTSGAAYEQYF,TGTGCCATCAGCGGGACTAGCGGGGCGGCTTACGAGCAGTACTTC
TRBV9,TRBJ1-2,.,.,CASSMGHGYTF,TGTGCCAGCAGCATGGGCCATGGCTACACCTTC
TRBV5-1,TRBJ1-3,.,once,CASSPLGWDTIYF,TGCGCCAGCAGCCCCCTAGGCTGGGACACCATATATTTT
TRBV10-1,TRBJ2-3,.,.,CASSDYDSTDTQYF,TGCGCCAGCAGTGATTACGATAGTACGGATACGCAGTATTTT
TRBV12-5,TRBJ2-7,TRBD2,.,CASASGLYSYEQYF,TGTGCTAGTGCCTCGGGACTATACAGTTACGAGCAGTACTTC
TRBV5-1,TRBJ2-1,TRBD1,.,CASSIWWEQTGAGVDEQFF,TGCGCCAGCAGCATATGGTGGGAACAAACAGGGGCCGGGGTGGATGAGCAGTTCTTC
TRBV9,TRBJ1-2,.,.,CASSFSFNYGYTF,TGTGCCAGCAGCTTTTCCTTTAACTATGGCTACACCTTC
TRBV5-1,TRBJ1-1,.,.,CASSPHGSEDTEAFF,TGCGCCAGCAGCCCCCACGGGTCTGAGGACACTGAAGCTTTCTTT
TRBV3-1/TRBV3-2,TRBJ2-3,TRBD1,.,CASSLGDSSDTQYF,TGTGCCAGCAGCCTCGGGGACAGTTCAGATACGCAGTATTTT
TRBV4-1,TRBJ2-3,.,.,CASSPLQGTTQYF,TGCGCCAGCAGCCCCTTGCAGGGCACGACGCAGTATTTT